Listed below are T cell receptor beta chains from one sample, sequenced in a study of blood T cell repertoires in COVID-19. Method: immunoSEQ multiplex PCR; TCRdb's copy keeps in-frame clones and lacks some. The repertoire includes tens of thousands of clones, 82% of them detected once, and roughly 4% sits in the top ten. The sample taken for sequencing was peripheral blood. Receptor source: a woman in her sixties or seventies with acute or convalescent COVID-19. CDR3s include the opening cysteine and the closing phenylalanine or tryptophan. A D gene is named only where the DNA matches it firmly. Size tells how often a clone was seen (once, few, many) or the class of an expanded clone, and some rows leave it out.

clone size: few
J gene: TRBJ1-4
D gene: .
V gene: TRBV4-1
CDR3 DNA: TGCGCCAGCAGCCAAGAGGCAGGGTCAAGTGAAAAACTGTTTTTT
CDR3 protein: CASSQEAGSSEKLFF

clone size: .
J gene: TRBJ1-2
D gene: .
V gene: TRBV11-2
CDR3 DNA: TGTGCCAGCACCAAAGCGGGGGTCGACTATGGCTACACCTTC
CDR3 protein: CASTKAGVDYGYTF

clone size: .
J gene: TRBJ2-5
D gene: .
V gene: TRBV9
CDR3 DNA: TGTGCCAGCAGCCCCCAAGGAGGGAAGGAGACCCAGTACTTC
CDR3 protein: CASSPQGGKETQYF

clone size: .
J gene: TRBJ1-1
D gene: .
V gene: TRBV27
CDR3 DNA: TGTGCCAGCTTAGGGGGATATTTGAACACTGAAGCTTTCTTT
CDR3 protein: CASLGGYLNTEAFF

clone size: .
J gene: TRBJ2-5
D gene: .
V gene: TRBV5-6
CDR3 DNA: TGTGCCAGCAGCTATCTTTTGGGCCAGATCCAAGAGACCCAGTACTTC
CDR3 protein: CASSYLLGQIQETQYF

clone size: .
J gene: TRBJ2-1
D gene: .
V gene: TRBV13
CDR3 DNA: TGTGCCAGCAGCTTAGGGAGGTCCTACAATGAGCAGTTCTTC
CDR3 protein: CASSLGRSYNEQFF

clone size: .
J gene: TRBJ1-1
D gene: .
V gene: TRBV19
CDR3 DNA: TGTGCCAGTAGGATTACGACGGGATACACTGAAGCTTTCTTT
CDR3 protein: CASRITTGYTEAFF

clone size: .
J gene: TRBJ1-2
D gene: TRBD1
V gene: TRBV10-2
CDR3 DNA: TGCGCCAGCAGTGCGGGACAGGGGGTAGGTGGCTACACCTTC
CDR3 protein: CASSAGQGVGGYTF

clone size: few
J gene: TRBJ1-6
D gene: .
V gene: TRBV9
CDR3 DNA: TGTGCCAGCAGCGTAGAGAGCTCGGGAAATTCACCCCTCCACTTT
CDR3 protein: CASSVESSGNSPLHF

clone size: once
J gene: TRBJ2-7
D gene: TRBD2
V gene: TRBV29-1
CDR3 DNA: TGCAGCGTTGAAGAGCAGGGAGGGCTCTCCTACGAGCAGTACTTC
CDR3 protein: CSVEEQGGLSYEQYF

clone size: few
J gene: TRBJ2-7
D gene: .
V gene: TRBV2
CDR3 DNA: TGTGCCAGCAGTGAACAAGGGGAATTGTACGAGCAGTACTTC
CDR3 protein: CASSEQGELYEQYF

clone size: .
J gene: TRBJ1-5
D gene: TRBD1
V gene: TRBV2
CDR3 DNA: TGTGCCAGCAGTGCAGGGGGCGCAGGGTATAGCAATCAGCCCCAGCATTTT
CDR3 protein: CASSAGGAGYSNQPQHF

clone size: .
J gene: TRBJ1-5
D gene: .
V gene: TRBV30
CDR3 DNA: TGTGCCTGGAAGGAGGGCAATCAGCCCCAGCATTTT
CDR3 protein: CAWKEGNQPQHF

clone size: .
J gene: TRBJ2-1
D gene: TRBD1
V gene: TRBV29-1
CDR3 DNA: TGCAGCGGGGGACAGGTCGGTAATGAGCAGTTCTTC
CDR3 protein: CSGGQVGNEQFF

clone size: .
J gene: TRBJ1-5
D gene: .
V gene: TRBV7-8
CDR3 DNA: TGTGCCAGCAGCTTAGGGCTGGTAAGACTCGGTAGCAATCAGCCCCAGCATTTT
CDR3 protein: CASSLGLVRLGSNQPQHF

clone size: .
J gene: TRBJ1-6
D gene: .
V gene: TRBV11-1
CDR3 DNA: TGTGCCAGCAGCTTATCCGGGGTAAATTCACCTCTCCACTTT
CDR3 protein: CASSLSGVNSPLHF

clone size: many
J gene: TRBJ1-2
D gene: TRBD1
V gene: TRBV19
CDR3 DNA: TGTGCCAGTAGTTCACGGACAGGGGGACACTATGGCTACACCTTC
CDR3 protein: CASSSRTGGHYGYTF

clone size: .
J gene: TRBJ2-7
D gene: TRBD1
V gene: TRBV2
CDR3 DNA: TGTGCCAGCTTAGACCCGACAGGGGGCTACGAGCAGTACTTC
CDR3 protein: CASLDPTGGYEQYF

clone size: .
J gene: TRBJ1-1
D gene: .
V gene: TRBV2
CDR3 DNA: TGTGCCAGCGGCCTCCAGGGAAACACTGAAGCTTTCTTT
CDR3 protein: CASGLQGNTEAFF

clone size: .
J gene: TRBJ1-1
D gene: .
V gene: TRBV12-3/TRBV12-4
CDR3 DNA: TGTGCCAGCAGTCCCAGGGGAGACACTGAAGCTTTCTTT
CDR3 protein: CASSPRGDTEAFF

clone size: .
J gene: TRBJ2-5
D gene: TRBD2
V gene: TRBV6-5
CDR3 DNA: TGTGCCAGCAGTTATAGCGGGGGGGCCCAAGAGACCCAGTACTTC
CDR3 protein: CASSYSGGAQETQYF

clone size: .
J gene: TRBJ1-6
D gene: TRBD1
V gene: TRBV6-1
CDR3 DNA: TGTGCCAGCAGTGAAATGGGGGACAGGTTTGGTTCACCCCTCCACTTT
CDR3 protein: CASSEMGDRFGSPLHF

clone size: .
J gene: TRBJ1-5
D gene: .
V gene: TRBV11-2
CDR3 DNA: TGTGCCAGCAGCTTAGCAGGGTTCAATCAGCCCCAGCATTTT
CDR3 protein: CASSLAGFNQPQHF

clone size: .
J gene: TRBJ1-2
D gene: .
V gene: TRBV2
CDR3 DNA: TGTGCCAGCAGGACCGGGACTAACTATGGCTACACCTTC
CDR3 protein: CASRTGTNYGYTF

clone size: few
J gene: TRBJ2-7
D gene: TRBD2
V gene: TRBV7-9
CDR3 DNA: TGTGCCAGCAGCTGGGGACTAACCGTATCCTACGAGCAGTACTTC
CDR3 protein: CASSWGLTVSYEQYF

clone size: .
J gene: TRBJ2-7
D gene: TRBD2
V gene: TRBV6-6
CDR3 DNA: TGTGCCAGCAGTCCTGGCACCGGGCTAGCGGGATCCTACGAGCAGTACTTC
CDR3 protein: CASSPGTGLAGSYEQYF

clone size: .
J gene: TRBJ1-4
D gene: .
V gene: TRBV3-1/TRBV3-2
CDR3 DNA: TGTGCCAGCAGCCAGGACGGACACGCAACTAATGAAAAACTGTTTTTT
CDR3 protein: CASSQDGHATNEKLFF

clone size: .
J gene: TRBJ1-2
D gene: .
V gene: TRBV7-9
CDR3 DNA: TGTGCCAGCAGCGCACGGACACCCGGTGACTACACCTTC
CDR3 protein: CASSARTPGDYTF